This is a list of T cell receptor beta chains from one sample in a study of T cells after posttransplantation cyclophosphamide. Generated by immunoSEQ multiplex PCR, the TCRdb table keeps only in-frame clones and is missing some. Among more than 10,000 clones listed, around 81% were seen once. Sequenced here: PBMCs, sampled approximately 1,800 days after allogeneic stem cell transplant with posttransplant cyclophosphamide. Receptors were obtained from a female patient aged 50-60 years who received an allogeneic stem cell transplant from a related donor, was CMV-positive, and had no GVHD. The graft donor may have contributed some T cells. Each CDR3 is given with its conserved first and last residue. D genes are given only for firm matches. Clone size, where shown, is once, few, many, or a class for clones that have expanded.

TRBD1,TRBV5-1,NA,TRBJ2-3,16,TGCGCCAGCAGCTTGGGACAGGGGGCTTTTGGAGATACGCAGTATTTT,CASSLGQGAFGDTQYF
NA,TRBV29-1,NA,TRBJ2-1,13,TGCAGCCTAAGTGAGACTGGCTACAATGAGCAGTTCTTC,CSLSETGYNEQFF
NA,TRBV5-1,NA,TRBJ2-7,15,TGCGCCAGCAGCTTGGCCACAGGGAAATCCCACGAGCAGTACTTC,CASSLATGKSHEQYF
TRBD1,TRBV30,once,TRBJ2-2,17,TGTGCCTGCTATCCGGGACAGGCTTATCTCGGGACCGGGGAGCTGTTTTTT,CACYPGQAYLGTGELFF
NA,TRBV30,NA,TRBJ2-5,15,TGTGCCTGGAGTGGGGATTGGACAGTTCAAGAGACCCAGTACTTC,CAWSGDWTVQETQYF
TRBD1,TRBV7-8,NA,TRBJ2-7,17,TGTGCCAGCAGCTGGGTACCCGGGACAGGGGGTATGTACGAGCAGTACTTC,CASSWVPGTGGMYEQYF
NA,TRBV29-1,NA,TRBJ2-7,11,TGCAGCGTTGTACAGTCTGGCGAGCAGTACTTC,CSVVQSGEQYF
NA,TRBV5-6,NA,TRBJ1-5,14,TGTGCCAGCAGCTTGGGCCCGGGGGAACAGCCCCAGCATTTT,CASSLGPGEQPQHF
NA,TRBV6-4,NA,TRBJ2-7,14,TGTGCCAGCAGTGAATACCAGGGGAGCTACGAGCAGTACTTC,CASSEYQGSYEQYF
TRBD2,TRBV28,NA,TRBJ2-7,15,TGTGCCAGCAGTTTGACTAGCGGGAGACAGTACGAGCAGTACTTC,CASSLTSGRQYEQYF